One and the same sample provided the 8 T cell receptor beta chains below, sequenced in a study of CD8 T cells in ankylosing spondylitis. TCRdb fed the 5' RACE reads into MiXCR, producing one record per CDR3 protein. In the table there are over 150,000 distinct CDR3 sequences, about 13% of which are singletons. Input material: blood, either unsorted or a sorted T cell fraction (not recorded which). Every receptor here comes from a male donor with ankylosing spondylitis or in good health (not recorded which).

This clonotype was picked up a small number of times. This sequence joins TRBV4-1 and TRBJ2-7, with D perhaps TRBD1 (6 bases). V lost 4 bases and J 5 bases, leaving 18 bases between the germline ends. This CDR3 has 15 residues. Looked up from germline, CDR1 is MGHRA and CDR2 is YSYEKL. The CDR3 nucleotides are TGCGCCAGCAGCCCATCAGGGGAAGGCATAGACGAGCAGTACTTC. Its translation is CASSPSGEGIDEQYF.

In this sample, this clonotype turned up many times. The J gene is TRBJ2-1, the V gene TRBV10-2; no firm D call. The V gene lost 2 bases and the J gene lost 8 bases, with 4 bases spanning the gap. Per germline, CDR1 WSHSY and CDR2 SAAADI. The CDR3 covers 11 residues. The CDR3 coding sequence is TGCGCCAGCAGTGAGAGTCATGAGCAGTTCTTC. Translating gives CASSESHEQFF.

V is TRBV6-1 and J is TRBJ2-7; TRBD1 agrees at 11 bases. V shed 5 bases and J 5 bases; nucleotides not matched to a gene: 11. The V gene's germline CDR1 is MNHNS and CDR2 SASEGT. The CDR3 loop spans 16 amino acids. For the CDR3, the DNA is TGTGCCAGCAGTCCTATTGAGGACAGGGGGCGACACGAGCAGTACTTC. This codes for CASSPIEDRGRHEQYF.

The rearrangement uses TRBV10-3 and TRBJ2-2, with D hard to call. Between the trimmed V and J ends, which lost 2 bases and 5 bases, there was a span of 6 bases. Germline CDR1 and CDR2: ENHRY and SYGVKD. The CDR3 is made up of 13 amino acids. For the CDR3, the DNA is TGTGCCATCAGTGAGCTCGGAACCGGGGAGCTGTTTTTT. It codes for CAISELGTGELFF.

This clonotype was seen a few times. V and J are TRBV9 and TRBJ2-1, with D possibly matching TRBD2 (5 bases). Trimming pared 4 bases from V and 12 bases from J, leaving 14 bases between. Germline assignment: CDR1 SGDLS and CDR2 YYNGEE. This CDR3 is built from 12 residues. This chain's CDR3 is CASSPLAPVQFF. The CDR3 bases are TGTGCCAGCAGCCCTTTAGCGCCCGTGCAGTTCTTC.

The CDR3 DNA sequence: TGTGCCAGCAGGGGGGGATGGACTAGCGGGGGGCCAGAGCAGTTCTTC. Its protein product is CASRGGWTSGGPEQFF. The V gene is TRBV12-3 or TRBV12-4, the J gene TRBJ2-1; TRBD2 aligns across 14 bases. The CDR3 is 16 amino acids. The ends lost 6 bases at V and 10 bases at J; junction bases unmatched: 11.

This clonotype was counted a few times. The chain combines TRBV7-2 with TRBJ2-3; D gene unclear. Germline V gene data show CDR1 as SGHTA and CDR2 as FQGNSA. This CDR3 has 15 amino acids. Trimming cost V 4 bases and J 2 bases, with 13 bases left between them. CDR3 in amino acids: CASSSGPYYTDTQYF. As DNA, the CDR3 is TGTGCCAGCAGCTCAGGACCATACTACACAGATACGCAGTATTTT.

The V and J genes are TRBV27 and TRBJ2-1; maybe TRBD2 (5 bases). The germline gives CDR1 MNHEY, CDR2 SMNVEV (reference sequence). This CDR3 spans 17 amino acids. V was pared by 3 bases and J by 5 bases, with 20 bases between. The CDR3: CASSFLWAGPNHNEQFF. For the CDR3, the DNA is TGTGCCAGCAGTTTCCTCTGGGCGGGCCCGAACCACAATGAGCAGTTCTTC.